One and the same sample provided the 21 T cell receptor beta chains below, sequenced in a study of blood T cells in healthy people across ages. Sample-barcoded 5' priming and a J-beta primer mix drove a second PCR of about 6 to 12 cycles. TCRdb itself ran the 5' RACE reads through MiXCR, one entry per CDR3 protein. Altogether some 1.4 million distinct CDR3 sequences are present, roughly 40% being singletons, with the ten largest covering 7.9%. The sample consisted of blood. These receptors all stem from a woman between 18 and 30 years old in good health.

About this clonotype: A junction boundary mismatches the germline segment, possibly from a read error. The rearrangement uses TRBV7-9 and TRBJ1-5; D is possibly TRBD1 (6 bases). Germline values: CDR1 SEHNR, CDR2 FQNEAQ (reference sequence). The CDR3 covers 15 residues. This CDR3 reads CASSLDRGGIQPRHF. The CDR3 DNA is TGTGCCAGCAGCTTAGATCGAGGGGGGATCCAGCCCCGGCATTTT.

The rearrangement links TRBV19 to TRBJ2-5, with 9 bases identical to TRBD2. The closer fit of TRBJ2-7 to the DNA end suggests the J call may be wrong. Germline V gene data show CDR1 as LNHDA and CDR2 as SQIVND (reference sequence). The CDR3 has 16 amino acids. The CDR3 loop is CASSISRTREGYEQYF. The CDR3 DNA sequence: TGTGCCAGTAGTATATCCCGAACGCGGGAGGGATACGAGCAGTACTTC.

This clonotype appeared a single time. In DNA, the CDR3 is TGTGCCAGCAGAGGGACTAGCGGGGAGGGGGGTGAGACCCAGTACTTC. This sequence encodes CASRGTSGEGGETQYF. The V and J genes are TRBV12-3 or TRBV12-4 and TRBJ2-5; 13 bases are a match to TRBD2. This CDR3 spans 16 amino acids. The V segment lost 6 bases and the J segment 5 bases; nucleotides outside the gene matches: 9.

The chain recombines TRBV7-2 with TRBJ2-1; D is ambiguous. CDR1 SGHTA and CDR2 FQGNSA come from the germline V gene. This CDR3 comprises 16 residues. The V gene lost 0 bases and the J gene lost 2 bases, with 11 bases spanning the gap. The CDR3 bases are TGTGCCAGCAGCTTAGCGGAAAGTTCAGCCTACAATGAGCAGTTCTTC. Amino acid sequence: CASSLAESSAYNEQFF.

The rearrangement joins TRBV12-3 or TRBV12-4 to TRBJ2-1; 7 bases are a match to TRBD1. The CDR3 is made up of 14 amino acids. After removal of 5 bases from V and 13 bases from J, the junction contained 14 bases not matched to a gene. CDR3 amino acids: CASSPPPGTETQFF. The CDR3 DNA is TGTGCCAGCAGTCCCCCCCCCGGGACAGAGACCCAGTTCTTC.

The chain joins TRBV5-1 to TRBJ2-5, with 7 bases identical to TRBD1. The J call may be mistaken, given a closer DNA end match to TRBJ2-7. Germline lookup yields CDR1 SGHRS and CDR2 YFSETQ. The CDR3 is 13 amino acids. This CDR3 is CASRPGTADEQYF. In DNA, the CDR3 is TGCGCCAGCAGGCCTGGGACAGCCGACGAGCAGTACTTC.

This clonotype has a handful of counts. CDR3 DNA sequence: TGTGCCAGCAGCCCGGGACTCGTGAAAGAGACCCAGTACTTC. It encodes CASSPGLVKETQYF. The gene calls are TRBV7-2 and TRBJ2-5; D perhaps matches TRBD2 (6 bases). Trimming stripped 5 bases from V and 3 bases from J, with 13 bases between. This CDR3 has 14 residues. Germline V CDR1 and CDR2: SGHTA, FQGNSA.

The V call is TRBV21-1, the J call TRBJ2-7; TRBD1 is taken as the D call from the table, unchecked against the DNA. TRBV21-1 is annotated as a pseudogene. CDR3 length: 15 residues. The CDR3: CASSNHWTGVYEQYF. The CDR3 DNA reads as TGTGCCAGCAGCAACCACTGGACAGGGGTCTACGAGCAGTACTTC.

The chain carries TRBV20-1 and TRBJ1-4; 7 bases align to TRBD1. Germline CDR1 DFQATT, CDR2 SNEGSKA (reference sequence). V shed 5 bases and J 8 bases; nucleotides not matched to a gene: 8. The CDR3 extends over 13 amino acids. CDR3 DNA sequence: TGCAGTGCTCCACAGGGGCCGGGCGAAAAACTGTTTTTT. Translation gives CSAPQGPGEKLFF.

This chain uses TRBV10-3 with TRBJ2-7; 7 bases are shared with TRBD2. This CDR3 has 14 residues. Germline V gene data show CDR1 as ENHRY and CDR2 as SYGVKD. The V segment lost 4 bases and the J segment 3 bases; nucleotides outside the gene matches: 6. The CDR3 DNA is TGTGCCATCAGTGGCGGGGGTGGAGGCTACGAGCAGTACTTC. Its protein is CAISGGGGGYEQYF.

This clonotype was recorded once. The gene calls are TRBV29-1 and TRBJ2-1; 12 bases fit TRBD2. The J call may be in error: the DNA end matches TRBJ2-7 better. This CDR3 has 14 amino acids. Germline V gene data show CDR1 as SQVTM and CDR2 as ANQGSEA. In nucleotides, the CDR3 is TGCAGCGTTGAATCTAGCGGGGGGGTGGATGAGCAGTACTTC. Translation gives CSVESSGGVDEQYF.

In this sample, this clonotype turned up a few times. The rearrangement links TRBV6-5 to TRBJ1-2; D is possibly TRBD1 (6 bases). Trimming removed 6 bases at V and 10 bases at J, with 18 bases between. CDR3 length: 13 residues. CDR1 and CDR2 from the germline V gene are MNHEY and SVGAGI. The CDR3 loop reads CASSSTGTMSYTF. In DNA form, the CDR3 reads TGTGCCAGCAGCTCGACAGGAACCATGTCCTACACCTTC.

This rearrangement joins TRBV20-1 to TRBJ2-7, with TRBD2 matching over 10 bases. The germline gives CDR1 DFQATT, CDR2 SNEGSKA (reference sequence). V was pared by 4 bases and J by 4 bases, with 10 bases of the junction left unmatched. The CDR3 has 15 amino acids. The CDR3 loop reads CSAISLAGEFYEQYF. The DNA of the CDR3 is TGCAGTGCTATTTCGCTAGCGGGAGAATTTTACGAGCAGTACTTC.

The chain links TRBV12-3 or TRBV12-4 to TRBJ2-1; D is unclear. V was shortened by 5 bases and J by 6 bases, with 14 bases between the two germline ends. This CDR3 has 14 amino acids. The CDR3 bases are TGTGCCAGCAGTCACACCGACTGGGGCAATGAGCAGTTCTTC. Residues: CASSHTDWGNEQFF.

This chain uses TRBV28 with TRBJ1-1; 9 bases match TRBD1. CDR3 length: 15 residues. Germline loops: CDR1 MDHEN, CDR2 SYDVKM. The ends lost 3 bases at V and 6 bases at J; junction bases unmatched: 8. CDR3 DNA sequence: TGTGCCAGCAGTTTCCAAACAGGGGGCGTCCCTGAAGCTTTCTTT. This translates into CASSFQTGGVPEAFF. The full variable domain, its missing parts supplied by reference TRBV28 and TRBJ1-1, is DVKVTQSSRYLVKRTGEKVFLECVQDMDHENMFWYRQDPGLGLRLIYFSYDVKMKEKGDIPEGYSVSREKKERFSLILESASTNQTSMYLCASSFQTGGVPEAFFGQGTRLTVV.

This clonotype was found a few times. As DNA, the CDR3 is TGTGCCAGCAGGACAGGGGATGACACCGGGGAGCTGTTTTTT. This sequence encodes CASRTGDDTGELFF. The genes are TRBV6-2 or TRBV6-3 and TRBJ2-2, with TRBD1 matching 8 bases. Trimming at V came to 6 bases and at J to 3 bases, leaving 3 bases not matched to a gene. The CDR3 totals 14 residues. The germline gives CDR1 MNHEY, CDR2 SVGEGT.

The genes are TRBV6-5 and TRBJ2-7; tentatively, D is TRBD1 or TRBD2 (5 bases each). CDR3 length: 15 amino acids. CDR1 is MNHEY and CDR2 is SVGAGI in the germline V gene. V shed 0 bases and J shed 6 bases, with 15 bases lying between them. The CDR3, as DNA: TGTGCCAGCAGTTACTCTATTGGGGGTAGAAGCGAGCAGTACTTC. This sequence encodes CASSYSIGGRSEQYF.

V is TRBV28 and J is TRBJ1-6; D is ambiguous. The V end was cut by 2 bases, the J end by 14 bases, with 13 bases between. Germline assignment: CDR1 MDHEN and CDR2 SYDVKM. CDR3 length: 13 residues. This CDR3 reads CASSLVTPGTLHF. The CDR3, as DNA: TGTGCCAGCAGTTTAGTGACACCAGGTACCCTCCACTTT.

This clonotype was found a few times. The chain is built from TRBV5-5 and TRBJ2-3, with 8 bases aligning to TRBD2. CDR1 SGHKS and CDR2 YYEKEE come from the germline V gene (reference sequence). The CDR3 has 16 amino acids. The J segment lost 2 bases and the V segment lost 3 bases, leaving 8 bases of the junction unmatched. The CDR3 protein is CASSSSSGGLTDTQYF. CDR3 DNA: TGTGCCAGCAGCTCAAGCAGCGGGGGCCTCACAGATACGCAGTATTTT.

The chain couples TRBV4-1 to TRBJ1-3; 8 nucleotides agree with TRBD1. V gave up 0 bases and J gave up 2 bases; unmatched junction bases: 9. This CDR3 spans 18 amino acids. The V gene's germline CDR1 is MGHRA and CDR2 YSYEKL. CDR3 loop: CASSQERGSQGAGNTIYF. The CDR3 nucleotides read TGCGCCAGCAGCCAAGAAAGGGGGTCACAGGGGGCTGGAAACACCATATATTTT.

The CDR3 coding sequence is TGTGCCAGCACCGGCAGGGTGGGCTACGAGCAGTACTTC. This gives the protein CASTGRVGYEQYF. The J gene is TRBJ2-7, the V gene TRBV7-2; D may be TRBD1 (5 bases). The V end was cut by 7 bases, the J end by 3 bases, with 13 bases between. This CDR3 has 13 amino acids. Looked up from germline, CDR1 is SGHTA and CDR2 is FQGNSA.